This TCR beta chain originates from a study of T cell responses to AZD1222 COVID-19 vaccine. Notes on this clone: The antigen remains unidentified.

Broader study findings: Baseline serostatus was positive in only a handful of AZD1222 recipients. Clonal diversity was possibly underestimated; the donors were predominantly white British and more often female.

Repertoires were generated with immunoSEQ multiplex PCR, while TCRdb's copy carries only in-frame clones and drops some. The sample carries approximately 30,000 clones, 75% to 80% recorded once. The TCR comes from an adult who received the AZD1222 COVID-19 vaccine. The sample in question was peripheral blood, obtained 28 days after the second AZD1222 dose.

The CDR3: CASSYVRGIGTEAFF. In nucleotides, the CDR3 is TGTGCCAGCAGTTACGTTAGGGGAATAGGCACTGAAGCTTTCTTT. The genes are TRBV6-6 and TRBJ1-1, with TRBD1 as a possible D gene (5 bases). Between the trimmed V and J ends, which lost 2 bases and 4 bases, there was a span of 14 bases. Germline CDR1 is MNHNY and CDR2 is SVGAGI (reference sequence). CDR3 length: 15 amino acids.